This TCR beta chain originates from a study of graft-versus-host responses after intestinal transplantation. Overall study results and limits: The recipient marrow held GvH clones, and some of them showed up first in ileum or blood.

Assay used: immunoSEQ multiplex PCR; TCRdb lists only in-frame clones, some missing. Among about 92,000 clones listed, about nine tenths were seen once. A note on this clone: Its target is unknown.

Per germline, CDR1 SNHLY and CDR2 FYNNEI. The V end lost 0 bases, the J end lost 10 bases, and 13 bases lay between the germline ends. The CDR3 length is 14 residues. This TCR was recovered from a human donor who received an intestinal transplant. The source was unstimulated CD8+ T cells sorted from spleen or lymph node cells, collected before intestinal transplant. The chain employs TRBV2 and TRBJ2-1; D unclear. The CDR3 nucleotides read TGTGCCAGCAGTGAAGCACCAAATGGTGGAGAGCAGTTCTTC. Translating gives CASSEAPNGGEQFF.